The subject of this entry is one T cell receptor (beta chain). No cognate antigen has been identified for it. The sample holds no much larger clone one base away, and base qualities are not on file. The sample originates from a study of cytomegalovirus exposure and HLA in healthy donors (dated 2017 in TCRdb). Describing the broader study: An earlier analysis of about 530 of the donors reported approximately 280 Gb of sequence data and 95 million to 120 million unique TCR beta sequences obtained from about 179 million T cells. About 300 gigabases of sequencing data and approximately 85 million unique TCR sequences were included in an early release covering 500 to 750 HLA-typed donors. Of the roughly 400 genotyped donors, about 80% fell in the genetic ancestry cluster associated with self-reported Caucasian donors. The aim of the study was to test whether cataloging public T cell receptors could identify signatures of past pathogen exposure. The study profiled the T cell repertoires of around 700 subjects by immunosequencing and related them to cytomegalovirus serostatus. A separate validation cohort of approximately 130 different subjects was used in addition to the roughly 620-subject first cohort. To predict cytomegalovirus infection status, the study combined high-throughput TCR immunosequencing, statistical association of individual TCRs with disease status, and machine learning. A later analysis re-examined previously published TCR beta repertoires from hundreds of donors and added high-resolution HLA genotyping to investigate patterns of TCR occurrence. Rather than using new phenotypic data, the later analysis identified candidate immune exposures from TCR beta sequences and from how often those sequences occurred across donors. In an earlier analysis of 587 of the donors, high-throughput TCR beta sequencing was used to judge whether each TCR beta V gene segment behaved as functional or pseudogenic. Donor age, sex, ethnicity and CMV serostatus were collected together with the repertoire data. A later genetic analysis took genome-wide SNP genotypes for about 65% of the 666 donors and used that subset as a discovery cohort. Every discovery cohort repertoire had been produced on one sequencing platform. HLA typing included class I and class II loci at four-digit resolution. The number of donors typed differed by locus, with about 629-630 for A, B, C, DRB1 and DQB1, around 500 for DQA1, approximately 580 for DPA1, and some 440 for DPB1. Five DR-DQ haplotypes were handled as single units for association and clustering, since linkage in the cohort was strong. On average, around 240,000 unique TCR beta nucleotide sequences were sequenced per donor among 398 genotyped donors of the cohort, with roughly a sixth of those sequences being non-productive. Overall study outcomes, separate from this receptor: When HLA alleles, especially DR and DQ, strongly co-occurred, TCR associations were difficult to assign to individual alleles. Some IMGT-functional V segments, including TRBV6-2 and TRBV6-3, could not be distinguished by the 87-base-pair reads and were therefore excluded. An association between a missense DCLRE1C variant and V-gene and J-gene trimming of TCR beta chains was found in a later genetic analysis and replicated in an independent cohort. Most CMV-associated TCR beta chains appeared to be HLA-restricted in a later analysis, and the HLA associations seemed to be driven largely by CMV exposure. A few of the identified cytomegalovirus-associated TCR beta chains were confirmed in vitro to be specific for cytomegalovirus antigens. An earlier analysis of 450 to 750 of the donors showed that most TCR beta V segments appeared in productive rearrangements either about 87% or about 30% of the time, which broadly matched IMGT annotations. A later genetic analysis reported fewer N-insertions in productive TCRs among donors in an Asian-associated ancestry cluster than the roughly 620-donor mean. The study gave a list of about 150 TCR beta chains associated with cytomegalovirus. The classifier was reported to diagnose cytomegalovirus status with high specificity and sensitivity in both the original cohort and the validation cohort. Roughly uniform sequencing depth across donors was assumed in presence/absence analyses, although this assumption may not hold. The sequencing pipeline was judged likely to have produced a cluster of highly shared sequence variants as a technical artifact. A later analysis associated some 17,000 TCR beta sequences with specific HLA alleles at a false discovery rate of 0.05. The authors suggested that the approach could potentially be extended to other disease states and immunological phenotypes. Because counts were too low, roughly 17 rarely observed V segments, including chromosome 9 orphons, were left out of the earlier analysis of several hundred of the donors. Compared with equally common non-associated chains, HLA-associated TCR beta chains in a later analysis were more clonally expanded and had lower generation probabilities. A later analysis reported that several top co-occurrence clusters appeared linked to parvovirus B19, influenza, CMV and Epstein-Barr virus. Most TCR sequences were seen in very few donors, while some public TCRs were found in many individuals. According to a later analysis, TCR association rates differed among HLA loci, with DRB1 alleles showing the most associated TCRs and HLA-C alleles showing the fewest. Only TCR beta chains were sequenced in this cohort, and the absence of alpha or paired-chain data limited detectable features. Because HLA typing was missing for some donors at each locus, association tests included only the typed subset. Correlated functional status among segregating V segments might be attributable to linkage disequilibrium, but an unknown experimental factor could not be ruled out. A further reported finding was that TCR beta sequences accurately predicted the HLA-A and HLA-B alleles for most subjects in the first cohort. Immune exposure information for the cohort was limited to CMV serostatus.

Via the germline V gene (reference sequence), CDR1 is GTSNPN and CDR2 SVGIG. V lost 3 bases and J lost 4 bases; the stretch between them is 7 bases long. The CDR3 numbers 12 residues from cysteine through phenylalanine. CDR3 DNA is the only sequence kept; it has 36 bases, read in frame from the first base. The library came from the immunoSEQ multiplex PCR assay. A mixture of 60 forward primers for TCR Vbeta segments and 13 reverse primers for TCR Jbeta segments was used in the multiplex PCR. The CDR3 region of rearranged TCR beta genes was amplified from genomic DNA with a multiplex PCR assay. The amplified TCR beta libraries were sequenced on the Illumina HiSeq System as 87-base-pair reads. Regarding the original processing steps: Across the 500 to 850 repertoires, a later analysis counted tens of millions of unique TCR beta chains, around 11 million of which were shared by at least two donors. Raw reads were error-corrected and collapsed into unique sequences with a nearest-neighbor algorithm that merged closely related sequences to remove PCR and sequencing errors. V, D and J gene segments were assigned by aligning CDR3 sequences to IMGT reference sequences. For a sequence to be retained, a match of at least six nucleotides to both a V gene segment and a J gene segment was required. Rearrangements were called productive when the CDR3 lacked stop codons and stayed in frame with V and J; all others were non-productive. Following IMGT convention, CDR3 was defined as the stretch from the second conserved V-encoded cysteine to the conserved J-encoded phenylalanine. The earlier analysis of 500 to 650 of the donors excluded any sequence lacking an unambiguous match to a single V gene segment. An earlier analysis of 550 to 650 of the donors classified V segments as functional when productive rearrangements were above 56.7% and as segregating when the standard deviation between donors was above 5%. A statistical classification framework was built for diagnosing cytomegalovirus status from the catalog of TCR beta chain sequences. A later analysis assigned V and J genes by comparing TCR nucleotide sequences with IMGT/GENE-DB human TR gene sequences. In a later analysis, CDR3 sequences and most-parsimonious VDJ recombination scenarios were assigned using the TCRdist pipeline. In a later analysis, each TCR beta chain was defined by its CDR3 amino acid sequence together with its V-gene family, and reads lacking a unique V-gene family were excluded. In a later analysis, 550 to 650 highly shared, low-generation-probability nucleotide sequences were removed to address suspected cross-contamination and a sequencing artifact. In a later analysis, a clonal expansion index for each public chain was calculated from normalized within-repertoire ranks of inferred template counts. In a later analysis, generation probabilities were computed using a VDJ recombination model fitted to out-of-frame rearrangements, and the results were checked against IGoR. A later analysis scored TCR-TCR, TCR-HLA and TCR-CMV co-occurrence with hypergeometric tests, applying a repertoire-size bias correction to TCR pairs. To estimate false discovery rates, a later analysis permuted the HLA or CMV assignments 20 times. In a later analysis, co-occurring TCRs were grouped with DBSCAN, and TCRdist sequence similarity was added when clustering was performed within HLA-allele-positive subsets. Co-occurrence clustering excluded repertoires with fewer than 30,000 or more than 120,000 public chains, plus five with anomalous nucleotide sharing. TCRdb holds this immuneACCESS table with in-frame rearrangements only. Some clones are missing; in checked studies, unresolved V genes explain under half, and the rest has no known cause. Clone size and the V and J calls come from that table; the DNA yielded D and trimming. In this sample the table shows 100,000 to 150,000 clones, around 81% of which occur a single time. The ten largest make up 1.2% of the sample.

The cohort comprised around 700 healthy bone marrow donors. At the time of sampling, every cohort member was nominally healthy, though immune exposures that went unrecorded were likely present. The donor was CMV seronegative and belonged to the group of over 300 seronegative cohort members. A peripheral blood sample was collected from each donor, and TCR beta sequencing was performed on peripheral blood mononuclear cells. Genomic DNA was extracted from the blood cell samples with the Qiagen DNeasy Blood Extraction Kit. The material sequenced was PBMCs. Rearrangement joined TRBV30 to TRBJ1-5, with no D gene named confidently. This TCR was sampled from a female donor in good health and CMV-seronegative. The DNA sequence is TGTGCCTGGAGCGGTGGTAATCAGCCCCAGCATTTT. This is translated as CAWSGGNQPQHF.